These 13 T cell receptor beta chains were all obtained from the same sample, sequenced in a study of blood T cell repertoires in COVID-19. The repertoire was sequenced with immunoSEQ multiplex PCR; TCRdb's copy has only in-frame clones and lacks some. The sample records 300,000 to 400,000 clones, about 91% being singletons. The specimen was peripheral blood. Receptors originate from a woman aged 30 to 39 with COVID-19, enrolled during active disease.

The chain employs TRBV19 and TRBJ1-1; D uncertain. Germline lookup yields CDR1 LNHDA and CDR2 SQIVND (reference sequence). The V gene lost 4 bases and the J gene lost 3 bases, with 9 bases spanning the gap. This CDR3 has 13 residues. CDR3 nucleotides: TGTGCCAGTAGTAAAGACTTGTACACTGAAGCTTTCTTT. It yields the protein CASSKDLYTEAFF.

This clone was observed once. Mismatch with germline at one junction end may stem from a read error. This chain uses TRBV6-1 with TRBJ2-4; D call uncertain. Germline CDR1 MNHNS, CDR2 SASEGT. There are 12 residues in the CDR3. CDR3 loop: CASSEGYHPADF. In DNA, the CDR3 is TGTGCCAGCAGTGAAGGGTATCACCCGGCGGACTTC.

The chain links TRBV7-6 to TRBJ2-1; 12 nucleotides agree with TRBD1. The V gene end was trimmed by 9 bases and the J gene end by 4 bases; junction bases not matched to a gene: 16. Germline V gives CDR1 SGHVS, CDR2 FNYEAQ. The CDR3 covers 18 residues. The DNA of the CDR3 is TGTGCCAGTCGCCCGGGACAGGGGGCCCTTTCCCCTTACAATGAGCAGTTCTTC. It specifies CASRPGQGALSPYNEQFF. The complete variable domain, with remaining parts taken from reference TRBV7-6 and TRBJ2-1, reads GAGVSQSPRYKVTKRGQDVALRCDPISGHVSLYWYRQALGQGPEFLTYFNYEAQQDKSGLPNDRFSAERPEGSISTLTIQRTEQRDSAMYRCASRPGQGALSPYNEQFFGPGTRLTVL.

This clone was seen a single time. The chain carries TRBV3-1 (or the pseudogene TRBV3-2) and TRBJ2-7, with TRBD2 as a possible D gene (6 bases). The germline V gene has CDR1 LGHDT and CDR2 YNNKEL (reference sequence). Trimming stripped 3 bases from V and 9 bases from J, with 18 bases between. This CDR3 is 14 amino acids long. The DNA for the CDR3 is TGTGCCAGCAGCCACCGGGGGACGGGGAATGGGCAGTACTTC. Protein product: CASSHRGTGNGQYF.

CDR3 DNA sequence: TGTGCCAGCTCAAGACAGGGGAATAGTTCACCCCTCCACTTT. It is translated as CASSRQGNSSPLHF. The chain recombines TRBV6-5 with TRBJ1-6; TRBD1 agrees at 8 bases. The CDR3 is made up of 14 amino acids. Per the germline V gene, CDR1 is MNHEY and CDR2 is SVGAGI. J lost 9 bases, V lost 8 bases, and 9 bases had no gene match.

In the case of this clone: The sample has other DNA sequences that encode this CDR3 too. This chain connects TRBV6-1 to TRBJ1-2, with TRBD1 identical over 8 bases. The CDR3 extends over 14 amino acids. Germline CDR1 and CDR2: MNHNS and SASEGT. The junction had 2 bases not matched to a gene; V was cut back by 1 base and J by 4 bases. For the CDR3, the DNA is TGTGCCAGCAGTGAAGGACAGGGGCTCTATGGCTACACCTTC. The encoded protein is CASSEGQGLYGYTF.

The V gene is TRBV15, the J gene TRBJ1-1; D remains ambiguous. The CDR3 sequence is 17 residues long. The germline gives CDR1 LNHNV, CDR2 YYDKDF (reference sequence). Trimming took off 5 bases at V and 4 bases at J, with 23 bases between the two ends. CDR3 DNA: TGTGCCACCAGCCGGCCGAGGGTTACTCGGGGTCGCACTGAAGCTTTCTTT. It yields the protein CATSRPRVTRGRTEAFF. The variable domain in full, with the rest retrieved from reference TRBV15 and TRBJ1-1, is DAMVIQNPRYQVTQFGKPVTLSCSQTLNHNVMYWYQQKSSQAPKLLFHYYDKDFNNEADTPDNFQSRRPNTSFCFLDIRSPGLGDTAMYLCATSRPRVTRGRTEAFFGQGTRLTVV.

This chain joins TRBV7-8 and TRBJ2-1; 16 nucleotides match TRBD2. The CDR3 spans 18 residues. The germline V gene has CDR1 SGHVS and CDR2 FQNEAQ. J gave up 9 bases and V 4 bases, and 12 bases lay outside the gene matches. CDR3 bases: TGTGCCAGCAGCTACACCGGGACTAGCGGGGGGGCCGTTTCTGAGCAGTTCTTC. Protein product: CASSYTGTSGGAVSEQFF.

V usage is TRBV4-2 and J usage is TRBJ1-6, with D possibly TRBD1 on 6 matching bases. CDR1 is LGHNA, CDR2 YNFKEQ, per germline. Trimming removed 0 bases at V and 6 bases at J, with 12 bases between. The CDR3 is 16 residues long. The CDR3 bases are TGTGCCAGCAGCCAAGATCTCGCAGGGGTTAATTCACCCCTCCACTTT. It codes for CASSQDLAGVNSPLHF.

The chain joins TRBV19 to TRBJ1-5; 9 bases map to TRBD1. This CDR3 is 18 amino acids long. Germline loops: CDR1 LNHDA, CDR2 SQIVND (reference sequence). V was clipped by 4 bases and J by 2 bases; unmatched bases: 12. This CDR3 reads CASSTQTGGVKGNQPQHF. In DNA, the CDR3 is TGTGCCAGTAGTACCCAAACAGGGGGCGTAAAGGGCAATCAGCCCCAGCATTTT.

This clone showed up just a few times. This rearrangement joins TRBV6-5 to TRBJ1-1; D gene uncertain. This CDR3 is 14 amino acids long. Germline V lookup: CDR1 MNHEY, CDR2 SVGAGI. V lost 5 bases, J lost 4 bases, and 14 bases lay in between. CDR3 sequence (DNA): TGTGCCAGCAGTCTCTCAGGATTGGGCACTGAAGCTTTCTTT. It translates to CASSLSGLGTEAFF.

A remark on this clone: At the DNA level, this CDR3 is encoded by other sequences in the same sample as well. The gene calls are TRBV2 and TRBJ1-1; 7 bases agree with TRBD1. Germline V CDR1 and CDR2: SNHLY, FYNNEI. Germline trimming cut 6 bases from V and 0 bases from J; bases unmatched to any gene: 1. The CDR3 has 13 residues. In nucleotides, the CDR3 is TGTGCCAGCAGGGGACAGTTGAACACTGAAGCTTTCTTT. Protein product: CASRGQLNTEAFF.

The chain couples TRBV27 to TRBJ2-7; D unresolved. Germline V CDR1 and CDR2: MNHEY, SMNVEV (reference sequence). Trimming took 2 bases from V and 2 from J, leaving 7 bases between them. This CDR3 has 13 amino acids. CDR3 residues: CASSLGPTYEQYF. The DNA for the CDR3 is TGTGCCAGCAGTTTAGGTCCTACCTACGAGCAGTACTTC.